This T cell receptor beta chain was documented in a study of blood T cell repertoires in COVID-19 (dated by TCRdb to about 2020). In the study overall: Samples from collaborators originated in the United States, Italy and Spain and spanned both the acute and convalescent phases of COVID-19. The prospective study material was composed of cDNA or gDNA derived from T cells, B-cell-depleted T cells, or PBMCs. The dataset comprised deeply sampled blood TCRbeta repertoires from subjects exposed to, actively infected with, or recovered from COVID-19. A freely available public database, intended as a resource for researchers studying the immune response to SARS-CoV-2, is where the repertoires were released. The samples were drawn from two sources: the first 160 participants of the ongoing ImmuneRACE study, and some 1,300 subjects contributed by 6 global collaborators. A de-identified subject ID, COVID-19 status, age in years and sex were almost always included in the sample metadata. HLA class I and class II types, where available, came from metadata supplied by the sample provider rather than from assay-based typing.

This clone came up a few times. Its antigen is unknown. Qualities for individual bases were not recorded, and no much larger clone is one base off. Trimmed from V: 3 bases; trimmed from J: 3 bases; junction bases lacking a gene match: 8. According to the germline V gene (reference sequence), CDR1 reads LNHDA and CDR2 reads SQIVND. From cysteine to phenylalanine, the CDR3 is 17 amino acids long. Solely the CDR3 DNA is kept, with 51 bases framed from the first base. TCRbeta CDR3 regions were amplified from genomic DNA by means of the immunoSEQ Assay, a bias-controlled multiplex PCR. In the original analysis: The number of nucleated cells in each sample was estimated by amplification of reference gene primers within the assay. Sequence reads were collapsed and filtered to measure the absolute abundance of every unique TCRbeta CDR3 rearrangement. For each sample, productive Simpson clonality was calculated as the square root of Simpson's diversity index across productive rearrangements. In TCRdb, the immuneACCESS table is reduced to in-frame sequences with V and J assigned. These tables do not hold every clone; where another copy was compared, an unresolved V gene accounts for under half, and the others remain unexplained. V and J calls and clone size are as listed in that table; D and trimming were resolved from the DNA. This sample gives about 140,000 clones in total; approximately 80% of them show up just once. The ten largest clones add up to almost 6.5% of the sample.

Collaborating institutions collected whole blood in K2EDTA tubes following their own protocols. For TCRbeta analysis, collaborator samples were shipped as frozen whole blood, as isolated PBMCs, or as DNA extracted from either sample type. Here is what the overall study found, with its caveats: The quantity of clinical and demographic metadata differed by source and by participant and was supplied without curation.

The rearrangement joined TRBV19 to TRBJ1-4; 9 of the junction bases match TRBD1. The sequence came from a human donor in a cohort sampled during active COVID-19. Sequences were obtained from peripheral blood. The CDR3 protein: CASSIGTGGNANEKLFF. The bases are TGTGCCAGTAGTATCGGTACAGGGGGCAACGCTAATGAAAAACTGTTTTTT.